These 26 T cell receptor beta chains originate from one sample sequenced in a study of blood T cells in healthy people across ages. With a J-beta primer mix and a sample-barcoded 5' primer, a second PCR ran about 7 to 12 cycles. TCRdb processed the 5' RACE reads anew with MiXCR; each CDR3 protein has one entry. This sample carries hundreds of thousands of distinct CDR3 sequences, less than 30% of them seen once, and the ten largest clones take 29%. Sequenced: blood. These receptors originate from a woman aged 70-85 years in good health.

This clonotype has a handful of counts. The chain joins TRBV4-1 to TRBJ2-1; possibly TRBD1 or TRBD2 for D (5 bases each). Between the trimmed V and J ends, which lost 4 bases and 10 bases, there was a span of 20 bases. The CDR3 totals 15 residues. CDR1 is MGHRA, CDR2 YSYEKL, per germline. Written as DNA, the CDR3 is TGCGCCAGCAGCCGGGACGGCCCCGAGGTAGAGGAGCAGTTCTTC. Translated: CASSRDGPEVEEQFF.

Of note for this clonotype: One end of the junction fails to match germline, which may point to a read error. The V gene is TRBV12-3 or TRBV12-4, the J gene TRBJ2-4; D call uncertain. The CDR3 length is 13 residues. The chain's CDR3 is CAGSLGRESIQYF. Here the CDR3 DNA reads TGTGCCGGCAGTTTAGGACGAGAAAGCATTCAGTACTTC.

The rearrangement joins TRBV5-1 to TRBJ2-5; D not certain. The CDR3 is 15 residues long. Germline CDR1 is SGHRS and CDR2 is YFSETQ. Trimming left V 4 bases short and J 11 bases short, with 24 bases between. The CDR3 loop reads CASSTQISSYNEQYF. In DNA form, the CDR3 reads TGCGCCAGCAGCACCCAAATTAGCTCCTACAATGAGCAGTACTTC.

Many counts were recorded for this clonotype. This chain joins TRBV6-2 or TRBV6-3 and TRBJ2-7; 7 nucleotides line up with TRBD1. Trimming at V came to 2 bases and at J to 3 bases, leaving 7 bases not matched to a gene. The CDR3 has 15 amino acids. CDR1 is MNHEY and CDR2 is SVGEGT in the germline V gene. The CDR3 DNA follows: TGTGCCAGCAGTTACGGGACAGCAGTTTACTACGAGCAGTACTTC. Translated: CASSYGTAVYYEQYF.

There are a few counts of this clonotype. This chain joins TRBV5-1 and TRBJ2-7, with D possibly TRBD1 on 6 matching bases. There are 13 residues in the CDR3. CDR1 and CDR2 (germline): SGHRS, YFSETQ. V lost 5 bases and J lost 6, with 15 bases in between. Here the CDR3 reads CASRISGDGEQYF. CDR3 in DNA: TGCGCCAGCAGAATTTCAGGGGACGGCGAGCAGTACTTC.

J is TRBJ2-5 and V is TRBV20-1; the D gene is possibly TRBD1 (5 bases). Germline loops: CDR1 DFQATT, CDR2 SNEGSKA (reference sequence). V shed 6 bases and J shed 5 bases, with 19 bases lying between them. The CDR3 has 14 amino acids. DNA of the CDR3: TGCAGTGCCGCCTCGGACATACTCCAGGAGACCCAGTACTTC. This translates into CSAASDILQETQYF.

CDR3 coding DNA: TGCGCCACCTCTCCTAGCGGGGCTCCGAACACCGGGGAGCTGTTTTTT. Translation: CATSPSGAPNTGELFF. This chain uses TRBV5-1 with TRBJ2-2; 9 bases align to TRBD2. CDR3 length equals 16 residues. The trim removed 9 bases at V and 0 bases at J, leaving 9 bases unmatched. The V gene's germline CDR1 is SGHRS and CDR2 YFSETQ.

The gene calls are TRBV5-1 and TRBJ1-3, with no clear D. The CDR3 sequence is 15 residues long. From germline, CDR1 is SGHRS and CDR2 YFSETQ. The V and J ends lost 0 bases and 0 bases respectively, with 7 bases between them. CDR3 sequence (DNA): TGCGCCAGCAGCTTGGAACTACTCTCTGGAAACACCATATATTTT. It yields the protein CASSLELLSGNTIYF. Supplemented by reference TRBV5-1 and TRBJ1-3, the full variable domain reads KAGVTQTPRYLIKTRGQQVTLSCSPISGHRSVSWYQQTPGQGLQFLFEYFSETQRNKGNFPGRFSGRQFSNSRSEMNVSTLELGDSALYLCASSLELLSGNTIYFGEGSWLTVV.

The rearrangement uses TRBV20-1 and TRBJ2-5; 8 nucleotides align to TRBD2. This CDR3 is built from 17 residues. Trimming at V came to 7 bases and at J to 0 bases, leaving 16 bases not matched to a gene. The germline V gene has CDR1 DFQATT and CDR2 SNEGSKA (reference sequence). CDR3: CSVLRGASGRYQETQYF. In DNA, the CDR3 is TGCAGTGTTTTACGGGGGGCTAGCGGGCGGTACCAAGAGACCCAGTACTTC.

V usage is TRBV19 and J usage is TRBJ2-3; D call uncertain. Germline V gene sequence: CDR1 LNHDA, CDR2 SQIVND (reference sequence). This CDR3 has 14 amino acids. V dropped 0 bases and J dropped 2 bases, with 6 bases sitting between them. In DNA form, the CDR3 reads TGTGCCAGTAGTATAGATGGCGCCACAGATACGCAGTATTTT. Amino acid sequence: CASSIDGATDTQYF. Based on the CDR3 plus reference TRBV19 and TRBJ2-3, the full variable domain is DGGITQSPKYLFRKEGQNVTLSCEQNLNHDAMYWYRQDPGQGLRLIYYSQIVNDFQKGDIAEGYSVSREKKESFPLTVTSAQKNPTAFYLCASSIDGATDTQYFGPGTRLTVL.

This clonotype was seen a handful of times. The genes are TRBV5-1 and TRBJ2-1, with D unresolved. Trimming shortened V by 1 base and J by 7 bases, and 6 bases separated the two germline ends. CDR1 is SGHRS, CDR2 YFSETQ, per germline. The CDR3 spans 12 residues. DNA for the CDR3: TGCGCCAGCAGCTTGTTTGGGAATGAGCAGTTCTTC. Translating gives CASSLFGNEQFF.

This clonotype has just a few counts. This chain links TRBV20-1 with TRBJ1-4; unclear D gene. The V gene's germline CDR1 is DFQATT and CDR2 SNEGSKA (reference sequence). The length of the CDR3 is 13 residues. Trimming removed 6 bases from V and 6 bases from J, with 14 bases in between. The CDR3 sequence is CSAIQPSDEKLFF. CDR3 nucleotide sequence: TGCAGTGCGATACAGCCCTCGGATGAAAAACTGTTTTTT.

The CDR3 nucleotides are TGTGCCAGCAGCTACGGACAGGGGTTAGAACTGTTTTTT. The encoded protein is CASSYGQGLELFF. The V call is TRBV3-1, the J call TRBJ1-4; 9 nucleotides line up with TRBD1. J was trimmed by 12 bases and V by 5 bases; bases with no gene match: 7. Germline loops: CDR1 LGHDT, CDR2 YNNKEL (reference sequence). CDR3 length equals 13 residues.

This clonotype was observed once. The CDR3, as DNA: TGTGCCATCGGAACCAGAGCCGCAGGGGGCTTCAACGAGCAGTACTTC. Protein: CAIGTRAAGGFNEQYF. V and J are TRBV10-3 and TRBJ2-7; 8 positions agree with TRBD1. This CDR3 region has 16 residues. V lost 8 bases, J lost 5 bases, and 17 bases stayed unmatched. The germline CDR1 and CDR2 sequences are ENHRY and SYGVKD.

The DNA of the CDR3 is TGTGCCAGCAGCCGACCGGGGGCGACTGAAGCTTTCTTT. This encodes CASSRPGATEAFF. The rearrangement joins TRBV5-5 to TRBJ1-1; possible D gene TRBD1, 6 bases. With 4 bases removed from V and 5 bases from J, the gap between germline ends came to 12 bases. Germline V gene data show CDR1 as SGHKS and CDR2 as YYEKEE (reference sequence). CDR3 size: 13 residues.

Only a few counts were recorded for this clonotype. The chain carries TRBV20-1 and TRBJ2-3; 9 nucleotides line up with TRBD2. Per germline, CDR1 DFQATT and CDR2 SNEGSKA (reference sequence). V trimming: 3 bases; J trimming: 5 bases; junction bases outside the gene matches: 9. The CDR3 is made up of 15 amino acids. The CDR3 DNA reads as TGCAGTGCTAGGTCACTAGCGGGTGCCCAAGATACGCAGTATTTT. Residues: CSARSLAGAQDTQYF.

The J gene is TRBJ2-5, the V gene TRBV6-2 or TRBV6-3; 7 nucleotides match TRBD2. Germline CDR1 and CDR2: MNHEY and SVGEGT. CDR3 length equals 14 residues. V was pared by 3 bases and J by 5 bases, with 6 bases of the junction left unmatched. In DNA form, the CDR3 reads TGTGCCAGCAGTTATACGGGAGGTACGGAGACCCAGTACTTC. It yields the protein CASSYTGGTETQYF.

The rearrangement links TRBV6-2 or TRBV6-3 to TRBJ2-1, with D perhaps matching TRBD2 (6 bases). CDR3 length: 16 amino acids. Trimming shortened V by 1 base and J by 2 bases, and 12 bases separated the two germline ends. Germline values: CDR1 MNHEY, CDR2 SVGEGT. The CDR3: CASSYWGAGPYNEQFF. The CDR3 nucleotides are TGTGCCAGCAGTTACTGGGGAGCGGGCCCCTACAATGAGCAGTTCTTC.

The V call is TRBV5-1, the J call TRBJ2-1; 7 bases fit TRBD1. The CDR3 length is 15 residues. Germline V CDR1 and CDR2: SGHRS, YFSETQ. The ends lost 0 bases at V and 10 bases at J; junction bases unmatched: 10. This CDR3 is CASSLGLRQGEEQFF. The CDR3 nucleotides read TGCGCCAGCAGCTTGGGCCTCCGGCAGGGGGAAGAGCAGTTCTTC.

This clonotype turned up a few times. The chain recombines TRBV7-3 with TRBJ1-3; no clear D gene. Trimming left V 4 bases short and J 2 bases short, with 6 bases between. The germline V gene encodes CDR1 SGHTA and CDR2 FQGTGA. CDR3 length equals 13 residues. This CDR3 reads CASSSTPGNTIYF. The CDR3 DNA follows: TGTGCCAGCAGCTCCACGCCTGGAAACACCATATATTTT.

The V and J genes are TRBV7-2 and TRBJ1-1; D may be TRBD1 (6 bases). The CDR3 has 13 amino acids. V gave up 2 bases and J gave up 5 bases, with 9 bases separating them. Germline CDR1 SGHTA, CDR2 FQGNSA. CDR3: CASSLTGFTEAFF. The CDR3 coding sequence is TGTGCCAGCAGCTTAACAGGGTTTACTGAAGCTTTCTTT.

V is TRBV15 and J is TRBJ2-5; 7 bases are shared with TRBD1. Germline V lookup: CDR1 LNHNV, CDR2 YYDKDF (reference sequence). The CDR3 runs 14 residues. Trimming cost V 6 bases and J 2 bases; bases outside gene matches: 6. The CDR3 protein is CATRGRDRQETQYF. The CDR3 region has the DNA TGTGCCACCAGGGGCCGGGACAGACAAGAGACCCAGTACTTC.

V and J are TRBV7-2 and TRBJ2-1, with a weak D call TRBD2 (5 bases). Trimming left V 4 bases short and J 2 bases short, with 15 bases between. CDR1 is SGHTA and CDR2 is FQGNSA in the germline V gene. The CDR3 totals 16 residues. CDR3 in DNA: TGTGCCAGCAGCTCAACCGGGATTCCAGCCTACAATGAGCAGTTCTTC. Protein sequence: CASSSTGIPAYNEQFF.

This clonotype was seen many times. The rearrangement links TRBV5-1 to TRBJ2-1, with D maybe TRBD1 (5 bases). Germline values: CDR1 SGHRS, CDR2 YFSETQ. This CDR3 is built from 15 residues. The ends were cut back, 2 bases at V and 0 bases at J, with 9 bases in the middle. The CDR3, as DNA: TGCGCCAGCAGCTTAGGGGTGGGCTCCTACAATGAGCAGTTCTTC. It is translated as CASSLGVGSYNEQFF.

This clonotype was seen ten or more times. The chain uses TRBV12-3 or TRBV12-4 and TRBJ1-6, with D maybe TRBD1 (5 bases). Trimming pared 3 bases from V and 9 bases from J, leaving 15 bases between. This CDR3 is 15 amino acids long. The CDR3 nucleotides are TGTGCCAGCAGTTTGTACCAGGGACCAGGTTCACCCCTCCACTTT. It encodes CASSLYQGPGSPLHF.

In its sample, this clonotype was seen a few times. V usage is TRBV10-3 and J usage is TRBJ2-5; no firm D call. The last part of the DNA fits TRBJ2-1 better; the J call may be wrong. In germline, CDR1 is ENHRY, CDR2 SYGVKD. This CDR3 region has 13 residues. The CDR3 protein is CAISQFEVGEQFF. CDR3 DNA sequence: TGTGCCATCAGTCAGTTTGAGGTGGGTGAGCAGTTCTTC.